These 27 T cell receptor beta chains share one sample of origin, sequenced in a study of follicular helper T cells after annual influenza vaccination. TCRdb's copy holds only in-frame clones and misses some; the assay was immunoSEQ multiplex PCR. Of around 10,000 clones listed, roughly 80% are singletons. Noted time point: 2014-2015 season, 7 days after vaccination. The sequenced sample was CXCR5+ CD38- circulating T follicular helper cells from blood, obtained 7 days after influenza vaccination. The subset is: circulating Tfh, non-naive CD4+CXCR5+PD-1+ (ICOS+CD38+ or ICOS-CD38-). These receptor sequences come from an adult who received the influenza vaccine.

The rearrangement links TRBV7-9 to TRBJ2-5; a possible D gene is TRBD1 (5 bases). The V end was cut by 5 bases, the J end by 1 base, with 14 bases between. Germline values: CDR1 SEHNR, CDR2 FQNEAQ (reference sequence). There are 15 residues in the CDR3. In DNA, the CDR3 is TGTGCCAGCAGCGGGTCAGGGCTGATCCAAGAGACCCAGTACTTC. Translation gives CASSGSGLIQETQYF.

The chain is built from TRBV14 and TRBJ2-5; the D gene is possibly TRBD2 (6 bases). Germline lookup yields CDR1 SGHDN and CDR2 FVKESK. The CDR3 has 13 amino acids. V shed 1 base and J shed 5 bases, with 8 bases lying between them. The DNA of the CDR3 is TGTGCCAGCAGCCAAGGACTAGGGGAGACCCAGTACTTC. It is translated as CASSQGLGETQYF.

V usage is TRBV5-6 and J usage is TRBJ2-1; possibly TRBD1 or TRBD2 for D (5 bases each). CDR3 length: 15 residues. V lost 0 bases, J lost 6 bases, and 13 bases lay in between. CDR1 SGHDT and CDR2 YYEEEE come from the germline V gene. In nucleotides, the CDR3 is TGTGCCAGCAGCTTGGCGTCGGGGCTCGGCAATGAGCAGTTCTTC. Its protein is CASSLASGLGNEQFF.

J is TRBJ2-5 and V is TRBV25-1, with D possibly being TRBD1 (5 bases). V gave up 6 bases and J gave up 5 bases, with 13 bases separating them. This CDR3 region has 13 residues. The germline V gene has CDR1 MGHDK and CDR2 SYGVNS. CDR3 region: CASRGVGWETQYF. CDR3 bases: TGTGCCAGCAGAGGGGTGGGGTGGGAGACCCAGTACTTC.

The genes are TRBV7-9 and TRBJ1-1, with TRBD1 as a possible D gene (6 bases). The CDR3 sequence is 17 residues long. Germline CDR1 SEHNR, CDR2 FQNEAQ (reference sequence). The ends were cut back, 1 base at V and 3 bases at J, with 18 bases in the middle. The CDR3, as DNA: TGTGCCAGCAGCTTAGTCATGGGGGGCTACGGGGACACTGAAGCTTTCTTT. It encodes CASSLVMGGYGDTEAFF.

The chain is built from TRBV7-9 and TRBJ1-6; D unresolved. Germline lookup yields CDR1 SEHNR and CDR2 FQNEAQ (reference sequence). V was pared by 4 bases and J by 5 bases, with 9 bases between. The CDR3 consists of 14 residues. The DNA of the CDR3 is TGTGCCAGCAGCTCCATGCAGAATAATTCACCCCTCCACTTT. Residues: CASSSMQNNSPLHF.

The genes are TRBV7-2 and TRBJ2-6, with D unclear. Trimming left V 5 bases short and J 0 bases short, with 8 bases between. Germline CDR1 SGHTA, CDR2 FQGNSA. This CDR3 has 15 amino acids. The chain's CDR3 is CASSRNPSGANVLTF. The CDR3 bases are TGTGCCAGCAGCCGGAACCCCTCTGGGGCCAACGTCCTGACTTTC. The whole variable domain, filled in from reference TRBV7-2 and TRBJ2-6, reads GAGVSQSPSNKVTEKGKDVELRCDPISGHTALYWYRQSLGQGLEFLIYFQGNSAPDKSGLPSDRFSAERTGGSVSTLTIQRTQQEDSAVYLCASSRNPSGANVLTFGAGSRLTVL.

The rearrangement uses TRBV27 and TRBJ2-1, with D uncertain. V lost 4 bases and J lost 7, with 17 bases in between. Germline V CDR1 and CDR2: MNHEY, SMNVEV (reference sequence). The length of the CDR3 is 15 residues. The CDR3 sequence: CASSSLTRSGNEQFF. The CDR3 bases are TGTGCCAGCAGTTCTCTGACTCGTAGTGGGAATGAGCAGTTCTTC.

V gene TRBV18 combines with J gene TRBJ2-1, with TRBD1 identical over 10 bases. V was clipped by 2 bases and J by 6 bases; unmatched bases: 7. Germline CDR1 is KGHSH and CDR2 is LQKENI. This CDR3 spans 16 amino acids. The CDR3 DNA reads as TGTGCCAGCTCACCAAGGGACAGGGGACGAGGCAATGAGCAGTTCTTC. Its protein is CASSPRDRGRGNEQFF.

V usage is TRBV29-1 and J usage is TRBJ1-1, with D unresolved. CDR3 size: 11 residues. Trimming pared 5 bases from V and 8 bases from J, leaving 12 bases between. CDR1 is SQVTM and CDR2 is ANQGSEA in the germline V gene. The CDR3 DNA reads as TGCAGCGTTTTTCGGGCTCCGGAAGCTTTCTTT. Residues: CSVFRAPEAFF.

The V gene is TRBV29-1, the J gene TRBJ1-1; the D gene is possibly TRBD1 (6 bases). The CDR3 spans 13 residues. From germline, CDR1 is SQVTM and CDR2 ANQGSEA. The V end lost 2 bases, the J end lost 4 bases, and 11 bases lay between the germline ends. The CDR3 nucleotides read TGCAGCGTTGAAAGACAGGCTTCCACTGAAGCTTTCTTT. Its translation is CSVERQASTEAFF. Full variable domain (missing parts from reference TRBV29-1 and TRBJ1-1): SAVISQKPSRDICQRGTSLTIQCQVDSQVTMMFWYRQQPGQSLTLIATANQGSEATYESGFVIDKFPISRPNLTFSTLTVSNMSPEDSSIYLCSVERQASTEAFFGQGTRLTVV.

There are a few counts of this clone. This chain links TRBV2 with TRBJ2-7; tentative D call: TRBD2 (6 bases). Germline V gene sequence: CDR1 SNHLY, CDR2 FYNNEI. The V and J ends lost 8 bases and 6 bases respectively, with 20 bases between them. The CDR3 is 14 residues long. The CDR3 DNA reads TGTGCCAGCCTGGGAAACCCAGCGGGTAGCGAGCAGTACTTC. It encodes CASLGNPAGSEQYF. The entire variable domain, with the rest obtained from reference TRBV2 and TRBJ2-7, is as follows: EPEVTQTPSHQVTQMGQEVILRCVPISNHLYFYWYRQILGQKVEFLVSFYNNEISEKSEIFDDQFSVERPDGSNFTLKIRSTKLEDSAMYFCASLGNPAGSEQYFGPGTRLTVT.

The CDR3 DNA follows: TGTGCCAGCGGCAGACAGGGAAGCACTGAAGCTTTCTTT. This encodes CASGRQGSTEAFF. The chain has TRBV7-2 and TRBJ1-1; 7 positions match TRBD1. Germline loops: CDR1 SGHTA, CDR2 FQGNSA. The CDR3 contains 13 residues. Trimming at V came to 8 bases and at J to 4 bases, leaving 7 bases not matched to a gene.

In this sample, this clone turned up a few times. The chain links TRBV6-6 to TRBJ2-7; unclear D gene. The germline CDR1 and CDR2 sequences are MNHNY and SVGAGI (reference sequence). Trimming pared 7 bases from V and 2 bases from J, leaving 9 bases between. This CDR3 has 12 residues. The DNA for the CDR3 is TGTGCCAGCATGGGCATCACCTACGAGCAGTACTTC. This sequence encodes CASMGITYEQYF.

The rearrangement links TRBV5-1 to TRBJ2-5; TRBD2 matches 12 bases. CDR3 length: 18 residues. V lost 0 bases, J lost 2 bases, and 8 bases stayed unmatched. In germline, CDR1 is SGHRS, CDR2 YFSETQ. The CDR3 protein is CASSLAPSGGARQETQYF. The CDR3 DNA is TGCGCCAGCAGCTTGGCCCCTAGCGGGGGGGCCCGGCAAGAGACCCAGTACTTC.

This clone showed up just a few times. This chain uses TRBV19 with TRBJ2-1; TRBD2 is a possible D gene (6 bases). The CDR3 extends over 16 amino acids. V was shortened by 4 bases and J by 4 bases, with 17 bases between the two germline ends. CDR1 is LNHDA, CDR2 SQIVND, per germline (reference sequence). CDR3 in amino acids: CASSTLGTPPYNEQFF. CDR3 nucleotides: TGTGCCAGTAGTACCCTGGGGACTCCACCATACAATGAGCAGTTCTTC.

This chain links TRBV7-8 with TRBJ2-7; 7 bases fit TRBD2. The CDR3 runs to 14 residues. J gave up 2 bases and V 1 base, and 2 bases lay outside the gene matches. Per the germline V gene, CDR1 is SGHVS and CDR2 is FQNEAQ. CDR3 sequence reads: CASSLGLAAYEQYF. The CDR3 region has the DNA TGTGCCAGCAGCTTAGGACTAGCCGCCTACGAGCAGTACTTC.

This sequence joins TRBV5-4 and TRBJ2-1, with 9 bases aligning to TRBD2. The trim removed 1 base at V and 1 base at J, leaving 0 bases unmatched. This CDR3 spans 15 amino acids. The V gene's germline CDR1 is SGHNT and CDR2 YYREEE (reference sequence). This chain's CDR3 is CASSLTSGSYNEQFF. The CDR3 nucleotides are TGTGCCAGCAGCTTGACTAGCGGGTCCTACAATGAGCAGTTCTTC.

This sequence joins TRBV7-2 and TRBJ2-7; 10 bases align to TRBD2. The CDR3 runs 17 residues. Trimming cost V 2 bases and J 2 bases; bases outside gene matches: 9. The germline CDR1 and CDR2 sequences are SGHTA and FQGNSA. The CDR3 DNA reads as TGTGCCAGCAGCTTAAGTGGGGCTAGCGGGGGAACCTACGAGCAGTACTTC. Translating gives CASSLSGASGGTYEQYF.

The chain recombines TRBV5-6 with TRBJ2-7; D uncertain. The germline V gene encodes CDR1 SGHDT and CDR2 YYEEEE. The CDR3 has 13 residues. Trimming cost V 0 bases and J 3 bases, with 7 bases left between them. CDR3 amino acids: CASSLGSDYEQYF. Here the CDR3 DNA reads TGTGCCAGCAGCTTGGGGTCAGACTACGAGCAGTACTTC.

This rearrangement joins TRBV6-1 to TRBJ2-1, with D unclear. Germline loops: CDR1 MNHNS, CDR2 SASEGT. The length of the CDR3 is 14 residues. V lost 2 bases and J 3 bases, leaving 8 bases between the germline ends. Written as DNA, the CDR3 is TGTGCCAGCAGTGAATTTCGGGTCTACAATGAGCAGTTCTTC. It yields the protein CASSEFRVYNEQFF.

The chain joins TRBV9 to TRBJ2-3; D unclear. Trimming removed 1 base from V and 1 base from J, with 22 bases in between. The CDR3 runs to 19 residues. Germline CDR1 is SGDLS and CDR2 is YYNGEE. This chain's CDR3 is CASSVTPELLPPGTDTQYF. For the CDR3, the DNA is TGTGCCAGCAGCGTAACCCCCGAGTTGTTGCCACCCGGCACAGATACGCAGTATTTT. Complete variable domain (other parts from reference TRBV9 and TRBJ2-3): DSGVTQTPKHLITATGQRVTLRCSPRSGDLSVYWYQQSLDQGLQFLIQYYNGEERAKGNILERFSAQQFPDLHSELNLSSLELGDSALYFCASSVTPELLPPGTDTQYFGPGTRLTVL.

Only a few counts were recorded for this clone. One end of the junction is discordant with germline, which a read error may explain. The chain is built from TRBV6-1 and TRBJ1-5, with D tentatively TRBD1 (6 bases). CDR3 length: 12 residues. The germline V gene has CDR1 MNHNS and CDR2 SASEGT. DNA for the CDR3: TGTGCCAGCAGTGAAAGTTGGCAGGGGAGAGTCTTT. It translates to CASSESWQGRVF.

The sample holds a few counts of this clone. This chain joins TRBV19 and TRBJ1-2; no firm D call. The V gene lost 0 bases and the J gene lost 5 bases, with 7 bases spanning the gap. Germline CDR1 is LNHDA and CDR2 is SQIVND (reference sequence). This CDR3 has 13 amino acids. The CDR3 nucleotides read TGTGCCAGTAGTATAGATCCGGAGTATGGCTACACCTTC. Translation: CASSIDPEYGYTF.

The chain combines TRBV2 with TRBJ2-1, with TRBD2 matching 9 bases. This CDR3 has 14 amino acids. V lost 7 bases, J lost 10 bases, and 11 bases stayed unmatched. Germline V gene sequence: CDR1 SNHLY, CDR2 FYNNEI. The CDR3: CASKTGTSYGEQFF. CDR3 DNA sequence: TGTGCCAGCAAGACCGGGACTAGCTACGGGGAGCAGTTCTTC. Full variable domain (outside the CDR3, taken from reference TRBV2 and TRBJ2-1): EPEVTQTPSHQVTQMGQEVILRCVPISNHLYFYWYRQILGQKVEFLVSFYNNEISEKSEIFDDQFSVERPDGSNFTLKIRSTKLEDSAMYFCASKTGTSYGEQFFGPGTRLTVL.

The chain links TRBV28 to TRBJ2-5; D gene uncertain. Germline V gene data show CDR1 as MDHEN and CDR2 as SYDVKM. Trimming left V 5 bases short and J 4 bases short, with 14 bases between. There are 14 residues in the CDR3. The CDR3 spells CASSAIGGRETQYF. DNA of the CDR3: TGTGCCAGCAGTGCGATAGGTGGTAGAGAGACCCAGTACTTC.

The chain employs TRBV6-1 and TRBJ2-5; D is uncertain. Germline CDR1 reads MNHNS; CDR2 reads SASEGT. The CDR3 covers 13 residues. With 3 bases removed from V and 4 bases from J, the gap between germline ends came to 9 bases. CDR3 region: CASSDPPRETQYF. The CDR3 coding sequence is TGTGCCAGCAGTGATCCGCCCCGAGAGACCCAGTACTTC.